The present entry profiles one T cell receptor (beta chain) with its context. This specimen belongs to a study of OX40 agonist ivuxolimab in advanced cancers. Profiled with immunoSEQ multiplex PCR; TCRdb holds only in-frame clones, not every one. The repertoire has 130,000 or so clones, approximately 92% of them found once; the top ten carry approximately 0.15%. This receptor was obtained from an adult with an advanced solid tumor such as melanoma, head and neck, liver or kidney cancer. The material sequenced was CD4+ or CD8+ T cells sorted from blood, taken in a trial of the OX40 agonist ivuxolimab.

The CDR3 loop reads CATEGLAGEVGELFF. CDR3 DNA: TGTGCCACGGAGGGACTAGCGGGAGAGGTCGGGGAGCTGTTTTTT. The chain has TRBV28 and TRBJ2-2; TRBD2 agrees at 14 bases. Losses at the gene ends were 10 bases for V and 7 bases for J; bases not matched to a gene: 8. The CDR3 contains 15 residues. CDR1 is MDHEN and CDR2 is SYDVKM in the germline V gene.